This T cell receptor (beta chain) emerged from a study of shared clonotypes between healthy human individuals. About the research overall: Ranging from 18 to 49 in age, donors were a couple of women and a few men.

DNA from unsorted PBMC was sequenced on ten immunoSEQ deep assay plates. Using immunoSEQ multiplex PCR, the repertoire was profiled, and TCRdb retains in-frame clones only, with some absent. In the table there are 530,000 or so clones, over 60% of which are singletons. The CDR3 consists of 16 residues. The germline CDR1 and CDR2 sequences are MGHDK and SYGVNS. This sequence was found in a middle-aged woman in good health. Some clones in this sample may be carry-over from other donors' samples. The chain combines TRBV25-1 with TRBJ1-3, with TRBD2 matching over 11 bases. TRBJ2-2 matches the DNA end more closely, so the J call is doubtful. The sample comprised PBMCs. The CDR3 loop reads CASSGRLAGYAGELFF. For the CDR3, the DNA is TGTGCCAGCAGTGGTCGACTAGCGGGATATGCCGGGGAGCTGTTTTTT.